A single sample gave rise to the 21 T cell receptor beta chains below, sequenced in a study of blood T cell repertoires in COVID-19. Some clones are missing from TCRdb's copy, which holds only in-frame ones; the method was immunoSEQ multiplex PCR. The sample lists roughly 60,000 clones, over 75% occurring once. The sample taken for sequencing was peripheral blood. Receptor source: an elderly man with acute or convalescent COVID-19.

This clone was observed a single time. The chain has TRBV6-5 and TRBJ1-4; the match to TRBD1 covers 7 bases. Looked up from germline, CDR1 is MNHEY and CDR2 is SVGAGI. J lost 8 bases, V lost 7 bases, and 10 bases had no gene match. CDR3 size: 14 residues. The DNA for the CDR3 is TGTGCCAGCAAAAGGACAGGAGGTGACGAAAAACTGTTTTTT. Protein product: CASKRTGGDEKLFF.

CDR3 protein: CASSERGLAGDHRTQYF. CDR3 DNA: TGTGCCAGCAGTGAACGGGGACTAGCGGGGGATCATAGGACCCAGTACTTC. The chain links TRBV2 to TRBJ2-5, with TRBD2 matching over 14 bases. The germline V gene has CDR1 SNHLY and CDR2 FYNNEI. The CDR3 spans 17 residues. The junction had 9 bases not matched to a gene; V was cut back by 2 bases and J by 7 bases.

The chain recombines TRBV18 with TRBJ1-1; no reliable D call. The CDR3 consists of 13 residues. The V and J ends lost 6 bases and 0 bases respectively, with 8 bases between them. From germline, CDR1 is KGHSH and CDR2 LQKENI. The CDR3 nucleotides are TGTGCCAGCTCTCCATACTTGAACACTGAAGCTTTCTTT. It yields the protein CASSPYLNTEAFF.

CDR3 residues: CASSQDFSGSGANVLTF. The CDR3 DNA reads TGCGCCAGCAGCCAAGATTTTTCCGGTTCTGGGGCCAACGTCCTGACTTTC. V gene TRBV4-1 combines with J gene TRBJ2-6; no clear D. Germline CDR1 and CDR2: MGHRA and YSYEKL. V lost 0 bases to trimming and J lost 1 base, with 10 bases between them. The CDR3 covers 17 residues.

There are a few counts of this clone. The rearrangement joins TRBV11-2 to TRBJ1-1; TRBD1 might be the D (6 bases). The V and J ends lost 2 bases and 1 base respectively, with 8 bases between them. Germline values: CDR1 SGHAT, CDR2 FQNNGV. This CDR3 has 14 residues. CDR3: CASSLRGGNTEAFF. The CDR3, as DNA: TGTGCCAGCAGCTTAAGGGGGGGGAACACTGAAGCTTTCTTT.

The genes are TRBV6-1 and TRBJ1-1; D not certain. Germline-derived CDR1 and CDR2 are MNHNS and SASEGT. V lost 2 bases and J lost 7, with 8 bases in between. The CDR3 contains 12 residues. This chain's CDR3 is CASSEWAFEAFF. The CDR3 region has the DNA TGTGCCAGCAGTGAATGGGCATTTGAAGCTTTCTTT.

This clone has just one count. This sequence joins TRBV19 and TRBJ2-3, with TRBD1 as a possible D gene (5 bases). The germline V gene encodes CDR1 LNHDA and CDR2 SQIVND (reference sequence). Trimming stripped 4 bases from V and 3 bases from J, with 8 bases between. This CDR3 has 13 residues. This CDR3 is CASSKQATDTQYF. CDR3 DNA: TGTGCCAGTAGTAAACAGGCAACAGATACGCAGTATTTT.

This clone was counted between two and nine times. The rearrangement uses TRBV6-5 and TRBJ1-2, with D possibly matching TRBD1 (6 bases). The germline V and J ends were trimmed by 6 bases and 4 bases, with 12 bases remaining between them. The CDR3 consists of 13 residues. Per germline, CDR1 MNHEY and CDR2 SVGAGI. CDR3 loop: CASSPQGSYGYTF. The CDR3 region has the DNA TGTGCCAGCAGCCCACAGGGAAGCTATGGCTACACCTTC.

CDR3 DNA: TGCGCCAGCAGCCGCAACAACTACGGGGGGGGAGAGACCCAGTACTTC. Residues: CASSRNNYGGGETQYF. The V call is TRBV4-1, the J call TRBJ2-5, with 8 bases identical to TRBD2. The CDR3 has 16 residues. Germline-derived CDR1 and CDR2 are MGHRA and YSYEKL. The J segment lost 4 bases and the V segment lost 4 bases, leaving 11 bases of the junction unmatched.

The chain joins TRBV9 to TRBJ1-2; tentatively, D is TRBD1 (5 bases). The CDR3 totals 18 residues. V lost 0 bases and J 0 bases, leaving 18 bases between the germline ends. The germline V gene encodes CDR1 SGDLS and CDR2 YYNGEE. The CDR3 spells CASSVVRGGGRANYGYTF. DNA for the CDR3: TGTGCCAGCAGCGTAGTAAGGGGCGGAGGGAGGGCTAACTATGGCTACACCTTC. Together with reference TRBV9 and TRBJ1-2, the CDR3 gives the full variable domain: DSGVTQTPKHLITATGQRVTLRCSPRSGDLSVYWYQQSLDQGLQFLIQYYNGEERAKGNILERFSAQQFPDLHSELNLSSLELGDSALYFCASSVVRGGGRANYGYTFGSGTRLTVV.

The chain links TRBV7-9 to TRBJ1-2; 12 bases are shared with TRBD1. Germline CDR1 SEHNR, CDR2 FQNEAQ (reference sequence). The V segment lost 5 bases and the J segment 6 bases; nucleotides outside the gene matches: 7. The CDR3 extends over 15 amino acids. The CDR3, as DNA: TGTGCCAGCAGCGCCCGGGACAGGGGGCAGAATGGCTACACCTTC. Translating it yields CASSARDRGQNGYTF.

The chain combines TRBV5-1 with TRBJ2-5, with D perhaps matching TRBD2 (5 bases). This CDR3 is 13 amino acids long. With 4 bases removed from V and 7 bases from J, the gap between germline ends came to 14 bases. Per the germline V gene, CDR1 is SGHRS and CDR2 is YFSETQ. The CDR3 protein is CASSRAGEGTQYF. CDR3 sequence (DNA): TGCGCCAGCAGCAGAGCCGGGGAAGGGACCCAGTACTTC. Full variable domain (outside the CDR3, taken from reference TRBV5-1 and TRBJ2-5): KAGVTQTPRYLIKTRGQQVTLSCSPISGHRSVSWYQQTPGQGLQFLFEYFSETQRNKGNFPGRFSGRQFSNSRSEMNVSTLELGDSALYLCASSRAGEGTQYFGPGTRLLVL.

The genes are TRBV6-1 and TRBJ1-2; 8 bases match TRBD1. The J segment lost 5 bases and the V segment lost 4 bases, leaving 6 bases of the junction unmatched. This CDR3 contains 14 residues. The V gene's germline CDR1 is MNHNS and CDR2 SASEGT. In DNA form, the CDR3 reads TGTGCCAGCAGTGCCCGGACAGGGCTATATGGCTACACCTTC. Translation gives CASSARTGLYGYTF.

The V and J genes are TRBV18 and TRBJ1-5; no firm D call. The CDR3 length is 14 residues. The ends were cut back, 4 bases at V and 5 bases at J, with 12 bases in the middle. Germline V gene sequence: CDR1 KGHSH, CDR2 LQKENI. CDR3 loop: CASSRGLGDQPQHF. The CDR3 DNA is TGTGCCAGCTCACGAGGACTGGGAGATCAGCCCCAGCATTTT.

The rearrangement uses TRBV6-5 and TRBJ1-1; D possibly corresponds to TRBD1 (5 bases). The CDR3 has 13 amino acids. Trimming removed 5 bases from V and 2 bases from J, with 9 bases in between. In germline, CDR1 is MNHEY, CDR2 SVGAGI. The CDR3 protein is CASSRGGNTEAFF. The CDR3 DNA reads TGTGCCAGCAGTCGGGGGGGAAACACTGAAGCTTTCTTT.

The chain carries TRBV7-2 and TRBJ1-3, with TRBD1 matching 9 bases. The CDR3 is 15 residues long. Germline CDR1 is SGHTA and CDR2 is FQGNSA. Losses at the gene ends were 6 bases for V and 0 bases for J; bases not matched to a gene: 3. The CDR3 region is CASSTQGASGNTIYF. The CDR3 DNA sequence: TGTGCCAGCAGTACACAGGGGGCCTCTGGAAACACCATATATTTT.

This clone was observed a single time. The chain uses TRBV9 and TRBJ1-4, with D unclear. The V gene lost 0 bases and the J gene lost 8 bases, with 17 bases spanning the gap. The CDR3 runs 16 residues. In germline, CDR1 is SGDLS, CDR2 YYNGEE. The CDR3, as DNA: TGTGCCAGCAGCGTAGGGCCGGGCGGTCCGGGAGAAAAACTGTTTTTT. Translating it yields CASSVGPGGPGEKLFF. Variable domain in full (rest from reference TRBV9 and TRBJ1-4): DSGVTQTPKHLITATGQRVTLRCSPRSGDLSVYWYQQSLDQGLQFLIQYYNGEERAKGNILERFSAQQFPDLHSELNLSSLELGDSALYFCASSVGPGGPGEKLFFGSGTQLSVL.

The V call is TRBV5-1, the J call TRBJ2-1; unclear D gene. Per the germline V gene, CDR1 is SGHRS and CDR2 is YFSETQ. Trimming removed 0 bases from V and 6 bases from J, with 7 bases in between. This CDR3 comprises 13 residues. The CDR3 sequence: CASSLATGNEQFF. The DNA of the CDR3 is TGCGCCAGCAGCTTGGCCACCGGCAATGAGCAGTTCTTC.

This clone was seen more than once but under ten times. The genes are TRBV2 and TRBJ2-1; 9 bases map to TRBD2. This CDR3 is built from 14 residues. CDR1 and CDR2 (germline): SNHLY, FYNNEI. Trimming removed 5 bases from V and 4 bases from J; junction bases left unmatched: 3. CDR3 sequence: CASSRTSEYNEQFF. As DNA, the CDR3 is TGTGCCAGCAGTAGGACTAGCGAGTACAATGAGCAGTTCTTC.

The chain carries TRBV5-1 and TRBJ2-7; TRBD2 matches 14 bases. CDR3 size: 15 residues. Per the germline V gene, CDR1 is SGHRS and CDR2 is YFSETQ. V lost 4 bases, J lost 3 bases, and 3 bases stayed unmatched. CDR3 coding DNA: TGCGCCAGCAGCACCGGGACTAGCGGGGGCTACGAGCAGTACTTC. It specifies CASSTGTSGGYEQYF.

This sequence joins TRBV27 and TRBJ1-2; 7 nucleotides line up with TRBD1. With 6 bases clipped from V and 4 bases from J, the junction kept 5 bases outside the gene matches. This CDR3 spans 13 amino acids. The germline gives CDR1 MNHEY, CDR2 SMNVEV (reference sequence). The CDR3 bases are TGTGCCAGCAGCCCCGACAGGGCCTATGGCTACACCTTC. It codes for CASSPDRAYGYTF.